This T cell receptor (beta chain) was retrieved from a study of cytomegalovirus exposure and HLA in healthy donors. Note on this clone: No antigen is known for it.

Donors counted as nominally healthy when sampled, yet unrecorded immune exposures were likely. The PCR was carried out with 60 Vbeta primers and 13 Jbeta primers. Using immunoSEQ multiplex PCR, the repertoire was profiled, and TCRdb retains in-frame clones only, with some absent. The sample carries around 160,000 clones, around 63% recorded once. Notes on the study in general: Later work associated roughly 17,000 TCR beta sequences with HLA alleles at 0.05 false discovery rate. Cytomegalovirus-associated TCR beta chains were listed, numbering over 150.

Germline V lookup: CDR1 SEHNR, CDR2 FQNEAQ (reference sequence). This CDR3 comprises 16 residues. Deletions cut 3 bases from V and 4 bases from J, with 16 bases between. The specimen was PBMCs. The source is a woman aged 18 to 35 in good health and CMV-seropositive. The V gene is TRBV7-9, the J gene TRBJ2-4, with D tentatively TRBD2 (6 bases). As DNA, the CDR3 is TGTGCCAGCAGCTTGGGACCGGGCGGGGTTAAAAACATTCAGTACTTC. Its translation: CASSLGPGGVKNIQYF.